Presented here are 28 T cell receptor beta chains from one specimen sequenced in a study of T cell responses to AZD1222 COVID-19 vaccine (dated by TCRdb to the early 2020s). Libraries came from the immunoSEQ multiplex PCR assay. TCRdb retrieved this table from immuneACCESS and kept in-frame rearrangements only. Not all clones are present; in checked studies, unresolved V genes account for under half, and no reason is known for the remainder. The sample table contains about 140,000 clones; only one count was recorded for roughly 90% of them. The ten largest account for under 3.5% of the sample. What this sample's time point label stands for: baseline before first vaccination. The starting material was peripheral blood, obtained on day 0 of AZD1222 vaccination. The receptors originated from an adult in good health.

The chain uses TRBV5-4 and TRBJ1-2, with D possibly TRBD1 on 5 matching bases. Trimming shortened V by 4 bases and J by 14 bases, and 18 bases separated the two germline ends. Per the germline V gene, CDR1 is SGHNT and CDR2 is YYREEE (reference sequence). The CDR3 totals 12 residues. For the CDR3, the DNA is TGTGCCAGCAGCCCGACCAGGGCAGGCTGGACCTTC. It is translated as CASSPTRAGWTF. Full variable domain (remainder filled in from reference TRBV5-4 and TRBJ1-2): ETGVTQSPTHLIKTRGQQVTLRCSSQSGHNTVSWYQQALGQGPQFIFQYYREEENGRGNFPPRFSGLQFPNYSSELNVNALELDDSALYLCASSPTRAGWTFGSGTRLTVV.

The rearrangement uses TRBV6-5 and TRBJ1-2; D unresolved. The germline V gene encodes CDR1 MNHEY and CDR2 SVGAGI. CDR3 length: 13 amino acids. V was shortened by 3 bases and J by 1 base, with 6 bases between the two germline ends. CDR3 coding DNA: TGTGCCAGCAGTTATGGGGTTAACTATGGCTACACCTTC. As protein: CASSYGVNYGYTF.

This chain connects TRBV13 to TRBJ2-6; 7 bases match TRBD1. V lost 4 bases, J lost 4 bases, and 4 bases stayed unmatched. Germline loops: CDR1 PRHDT, CDR2 FYEKMQ (reference sequence). The CDR3 spans 15 residues. CDR3 region: CASSSTGPGANVLTF. CDR3 DNA: TGTGCCAGCAGCTCGACAGGGCCCGGGGCCAACGTCCTGACTTTC.

The CDR3 sequence: CASRLLGQGTEAFF. CDR3 DNA: TGTGCCAGCAGATTACTAGGGCAGGGGACTGAAGCTTTCTTT. V is TRBV6-5 and J is TRBJ1-1, with a weak D call TRBD1 (6 bases). The CDR3 consists of 14 residues. V lost 6 bases to trimming and J lost 5 bases, with 16 bases between them. CDR1 and CDR2 (germline): MNHEY, SVGAGI.

The chain recombines TRBV19 with TRBJ1-1; D perhaps matches TRBD1 (5 bases). Germline V gene lookup returns CDR1 LNHDA and CDR2 SQIVND (reference sequence). Trimming pared 7 bases from V and 4 bases from J, leaving 16 bases between. This CDR3 has 14 amino acids. The CDR3 DNA reads TGTGCCAGTATCCGGGGGGGTATCGTCACTGAAGCTTTCTTT. Protein: CASIRGGIVTEAFF.

This clone has only one observation. The chain combines TRBV9 with TRBJ2-3; 11 positions match TRBD1. CDR1 and CDR2 (germline): SGDLS, YYNGEE. The CDR3 is 17 residues long. The V gene end was trimmed by 0 bases and the J gene end by 4 bases; junction bases not matched to a gene: 7. CDR3 sequence (DNA): TGTGCCAGCAGCGTAGTAGGGGGACAGGGGGGAGCAGATACGCAGTATTTT. Translation: CASSVVGGQGGADTQYF.

This chain joins TRBV28 and TRBJ1-3; 9 positions match TRBD1. This CDR3 has 17 residues. The germline gives CDR1 MDHEN, CDR2 SYDVKM. The ends lost 7 bases at V and 2 bases at J; junction bases unmatched: 12. The CDR3 region is CASNAGQGRGTGNTIYF. The CDR3 DNA sequence: TGTGCCAGCAATGCCGGACAGGGGAGAGGAACTGGAAACACCATATATTTT.

V is TRBV27 and J is TRBJ2-3; D may correspond to TRBD1 or TRBD2 (5 bases each). The CDR3 extends over 12 amino acids. Germline CDR1 and CDR2: MNHEY and SMNVEV (reference sequence). Trimming took off 2 bases at V and 12 bases at J, with 12 bases between the two ends. The CDR3 loop is CASSLGEGPQYF. CDR3 in DNA: TGTGCCAGCAGTTTAGGAGAGGGGCCACAGTATTTT.

The V call is TRBV28, the J call TRBJ2-7; D possibly corresponds to TRBD2 (6 bases). The V gene's germline CDR1 is MDHEN and CDR2 SYDVKM. The CDR3 totals 15 residues. V gave up 6 bases and J gave up 2 bases, with 17 bases separating them. This CDR3 reads CASSQAGSPPYEQYF. As DNA, the CDR3 is TGTGCCAGCAGCCAGGCGGGGAGTCCCCCCTACGAGCAGTACTTC.

The chain uses TRBV30 and TRBJ2-7, with a tentative D call TRBD1 (5 bases). The length of the CDR3 is 13 residues. Germline CDR1 is GTSNPN and CDR2 is SVGIG (reference sequence). Trimming shortened V by 2 bases and J by 0 bases, and 8 bases separated the two germline ends. Written as DNA, the CDR3 is TGTGCCTGGAGTACCGACAGCTCCTACGAGCAGTACTTC. As protein: CAWSTDSSYEQYF.

The J gene is TRBJ2-3, the V gene TRBV5-1; 8 bases agree with TRBD1. CDR1 and CDR2 (germline): SGHRS, YFSETQ. The ends lost 0 bases at V and 4 bases at J; junction bases unmatched: 10. The CDR3 extends over 17 amino acids. In DNA form, the CDR3 reads TGCGCCAGCAGCTTGGCCGTTGGGGCAGGGGGCGCAGATACGCAGTATTTT. This encodes CASSLAVGAGGADTQYF.

The CDR3 is CASSQTSLAGGNTGELFF. The CDR3 DNA follows: TGCGCCAGCAGCCAAACCTCACTAGCGGGGGGGAACACCGGGGAGCTGTTTTTT. This chain links TRBV4-3 with TRBJ2-2, with 12 bases lining up with TRBD2. After removal of 2 bases from V and 1 base from J, the junction contained 5 bases not matched to a gene. Germline V lookup: CDR1 LGHNA, CDR2 YSLEER. The CDR3 spans 18 residues.

The chain carries TRBV24-1 and TRBJ2-2; D possibly corresponds to TRBD1 (5 bases). Trimming took 2 bases from V and 2 from J, leaving 14 bases between them. CDR1 is KGHDR and CDR2 is SFDVKD in the germline V gene. This CDR3 region has 17 residues. The chain's CDR3 is CATSDSRTYLNTGELFF. Written as DNA, the CDR3 is TGTGCCACCAGTGATTCCCGGACATACCTAAACACCGGGGAGCTGTTTTTT.

This rearrangement joins TRBV9 to TRBJ1-1; D is unresolved. The V gene's germline CDR1 is SGDLS and CDR2 YYNGEE. The CDR3 has 16 amino acids. The germline V and J ends were trimmed by 1 base and 11 bases, with 24 bases remaining between them. This CDR3 is CASSVYGDAGPSTAFF. The CDR3 nucleotides are TGTGCCAGCAGCGTATACGGGGATGCGGGTCCTTCTACGGCTTTCTTT.

This chain joins TRBV7-9 and TRBJ2-7; 10 nucleotides line up with TRBD2. Per the germline V gene, CDR1 is SEHNR and CDR2 is FQNEAQ (reference sequence). The CDR3 runs 13 residues. V lost 5 bases to trimming and J lost 2 bases; unmatched junction nucleotides: 0. The CDR3 bases are TGTGCCAGCAGCGGGACTAGCGCCTACGAGCAGTACTTC. Its translation: CASSGTSAYEQYF.

The chain links TRBV4-3 to TRBJ1-6, with D unclear. The CDR3 contains 22 residues. Germline V lookup: CDR1 LGHNA, CDR2 YSLEER. Trimming removed 4 bases from V and 0 bases from J, with 28 bases in between. DNA of the CDR3: TGCGCCAGCAGCCTCGAGTTAAGCTATGGCAATAACTGGAGCTCCTATAATTCACCCCTCCACTTT. Translating it yields CASSLELSYGNNWSSYNSPLHF.

The CDR3 nucleotides read TGTGCCAGCAGCGTGAGAAGTTGGAGCGGGACCTCCTACAATGAGCAGTTCTTC. This encodes CASSVRSWSGTSYNEQFF. V gene TRBV9 combines with J gene TRBJ2-1; 7 nucleotides agree with TRBD2. The germline CDR1 and CDR2 sequences are SGDLS and YYNGEE. J lost 0 bases, V lost 2 bases, and 11 bases had no gene match. The CDR3 has 18 amino acids.

The V gene is TRBV2, the J gene TRBJ2-1, with TRBD1 matching over 8 bases. Trimming at V came to 7 bases and at J to 4 bases, leaving 6 bases not matched to a gene. Germline values: CDR1 SNHLY, CDR2 FYNNEI. The CDR3 length is 14 residues. The CDR3 DNA sequence: TGTGCCAGCAATGCAAGACAGGGGTACAATGAGCAGTTCTTC. Protein sequence: CASNARQGYNEQFF.

The J gene is TRBJ2-1, the V gene TRBV11-1; D gene uncertain. In germline, CDR1 is SGHAT, CDR2 FQDESV (reference sequence). The ends were cut back, 6 bases at V and 2 bases at J, with 8 bases in the middle. The CDR3 totals 13 residues. CDR3 in amino acids: CASSQLPYNEQFF. Written as DNA, the CDR3 is TGTGCCAGCAGTCAACTACCCTACAATGAGCAGTTCTTC.

In nucleotides, the CDR3 is TGTGCCAGCAGTATTAGCGCAGTCTCCTATAATTCACCCCTCCACTTT. This codes for CASSISAVSYNSPLHF. V usage is TRBV27 and J usage is TRBJ1-6, with D uncertain. The germline V gene has CDR1 MNHEY and CDR2 SMNVEV (reference sequence). Trimming cost V 5 bases and J 0 bases, with 11 bases left between them. The CDR3 is 16 amino acids.

The rearrangement uses TRBV5-6 and TRBJ1-1; 7 bases line up with TRBD1. Germline values: CDR1 SGHDT, CDR2 YYEEEE. Unmatched junction bases numbered 9, after V lost 3 bases and J lost 1 base. CDR3 length: 16 residues. The CDR3 DNA reads as TGTGCCAGCAGCTGGGGGAGGGACAGAGCGAACACTGAAGCTTTCTTT. This codes for CASSWGRDRANTEAFF.

This chain uses TRBV5-8 with TRBJ1-2, with 8 bases lining up with TRBD1. CDR1 is SGHTS and CDR2 is YDEGEE in the germline V gene. V shed 3 bases and J 5 bases; nucleotides not matched to a gene: 12. This CDR3 has 16 amino acids. CDR3 in amino acids: CASSWKQGAGPYGYTF. CDR3 sequence (DNA): TGTGCCAGCAGCTGGAAGCAGGGGGCCGGACCTTATGGCTACACCTTC.

This chain connects TRBV9 to TRBJ2-1, with 10 bases matching TRBD1. The V and J ends lost 3 bases and 7 bases, in that order; junction bases with no gene match: 1. The CDR3 is made up of 13 amino acids. Germline CDR1 reads SGDLS; CDR2 reads YYNGEE. The CDR3: CASSEDRGNEQFF. The CDR3 DNA follows: TGTGCCAGCAGCGAGGACAGGGGGAATGAGCAGTTCTTC.

The rearrangement uses TRBV4-3 and TRBJ2-3; 8 bases match TRBD1. V lost 1 base, J lost 3 bases, and 12 bases stayed unmatched. This CDR3 contains 18 residues. Germline lookup yields CDR1 LGHNA and CDR2 YSLEER. The CDR3 here is CASSQVSTGTGSTDTQYF. CDR3 coding DNA: TGCGCCAGCAGCCAAGTTTCGACCGGGACAGGTAGTACAGATACGCAGTATTTT.

This clone was found once. The V call is TRBV12-3 or TRBV12-4, the J call TRBJ1-6; unclear D gene. Trimming cost V 3 bases and J 17 bases, with 11 bases left between them. CDR3 length: 11 residues. This chain's CDR3 is CASSFGGRFHF. For the CDR3, the DNA is TGTGCCAGCAGTTTTGGTGGCCGATTCCACTTT.

By frequency in the sample, this clone is medium-sized. This chain uses TRBV21-1 with TRBJ2-3; the D call TRBD1 from the table was never checked on the DNA. TRBV21-1 is noted as a pseudogene. The CDR3 runs 19 residues. The CDR3 spells CASSKEGQPCVHSTDTQYF. The DNA for the CDR3 is TGTGCCAGCAGCAAAGAGGGACAGCCGTGCGTTCATAGCACAGATACGCAGTATTTT.

The J gene is TRBJ1-1, the V gene TRBV28; no clear D. The CDR3 consists of 13 residues. Trimming removed 8 bases from V and 0 bases from J, with 10 bases in between. Germline lookup yields CDR1 MDHEN and CDR2 SYDVKM. CDR3 in DNA: TGTGCCAGCCGCCCAAGTGTGAACACTGAAGCTTTCTTT. Amino acids: CASRPSVNTEAFF.

This chain connects TRBV5-1 to TRBJ2-5; the D gene is possibly TRBD2 (5 bases). Germline CDR1 is SGHRS and CDR2 is YFSETQ. Trimming cost V 0 bases and J 5 bases, with 11 bases left between them. This CDR3 has 14 amino acids. CDR3: CASSLAWRQETQYF. The CDR3 nucleotides are TGCGCCAGCAGCTTGGCATGGAGGCAGGAGACCCAGTACTTC.